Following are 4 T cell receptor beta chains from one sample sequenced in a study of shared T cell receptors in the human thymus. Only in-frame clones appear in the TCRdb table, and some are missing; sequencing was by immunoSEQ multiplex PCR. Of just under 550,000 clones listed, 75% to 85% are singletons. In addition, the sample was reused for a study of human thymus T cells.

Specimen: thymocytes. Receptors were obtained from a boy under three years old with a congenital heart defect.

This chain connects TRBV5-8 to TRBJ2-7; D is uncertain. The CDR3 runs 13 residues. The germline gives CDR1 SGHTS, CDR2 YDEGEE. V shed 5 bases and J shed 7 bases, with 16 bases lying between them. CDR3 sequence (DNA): TGTGCCAGCAGTCTCATAGACTTGTGGGAGCAGTACTTC. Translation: CASSLIDLWEQYF.

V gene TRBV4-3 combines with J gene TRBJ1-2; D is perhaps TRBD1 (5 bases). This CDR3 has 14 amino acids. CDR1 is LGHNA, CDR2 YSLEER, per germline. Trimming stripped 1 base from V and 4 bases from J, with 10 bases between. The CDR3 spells CASSQVEGPYGYTF. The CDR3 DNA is TGCGCCAGCAGCCAAGTGGAGGGGCCCTATGGCTACACCTTC.

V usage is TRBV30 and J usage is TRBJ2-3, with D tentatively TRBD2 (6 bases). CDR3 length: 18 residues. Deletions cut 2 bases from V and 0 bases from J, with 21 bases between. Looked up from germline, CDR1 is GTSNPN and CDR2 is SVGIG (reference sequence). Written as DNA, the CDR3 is TGTGCCTGGAGTAGGCGACCCCCTCCGGCGGGGAGCACAGATACGCAGTATTTT. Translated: CAWSRRPPPAGSTDTQYF.

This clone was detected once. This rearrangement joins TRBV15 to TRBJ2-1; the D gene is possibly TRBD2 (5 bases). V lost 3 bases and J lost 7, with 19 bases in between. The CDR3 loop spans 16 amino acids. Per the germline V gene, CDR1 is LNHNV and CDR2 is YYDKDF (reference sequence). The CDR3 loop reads CATSRALKRDLNEQFF. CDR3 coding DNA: TGTGCCACCAGCAGGGCGCTGAAGAGGGATCTAAATGAGCAGTTCTTC.